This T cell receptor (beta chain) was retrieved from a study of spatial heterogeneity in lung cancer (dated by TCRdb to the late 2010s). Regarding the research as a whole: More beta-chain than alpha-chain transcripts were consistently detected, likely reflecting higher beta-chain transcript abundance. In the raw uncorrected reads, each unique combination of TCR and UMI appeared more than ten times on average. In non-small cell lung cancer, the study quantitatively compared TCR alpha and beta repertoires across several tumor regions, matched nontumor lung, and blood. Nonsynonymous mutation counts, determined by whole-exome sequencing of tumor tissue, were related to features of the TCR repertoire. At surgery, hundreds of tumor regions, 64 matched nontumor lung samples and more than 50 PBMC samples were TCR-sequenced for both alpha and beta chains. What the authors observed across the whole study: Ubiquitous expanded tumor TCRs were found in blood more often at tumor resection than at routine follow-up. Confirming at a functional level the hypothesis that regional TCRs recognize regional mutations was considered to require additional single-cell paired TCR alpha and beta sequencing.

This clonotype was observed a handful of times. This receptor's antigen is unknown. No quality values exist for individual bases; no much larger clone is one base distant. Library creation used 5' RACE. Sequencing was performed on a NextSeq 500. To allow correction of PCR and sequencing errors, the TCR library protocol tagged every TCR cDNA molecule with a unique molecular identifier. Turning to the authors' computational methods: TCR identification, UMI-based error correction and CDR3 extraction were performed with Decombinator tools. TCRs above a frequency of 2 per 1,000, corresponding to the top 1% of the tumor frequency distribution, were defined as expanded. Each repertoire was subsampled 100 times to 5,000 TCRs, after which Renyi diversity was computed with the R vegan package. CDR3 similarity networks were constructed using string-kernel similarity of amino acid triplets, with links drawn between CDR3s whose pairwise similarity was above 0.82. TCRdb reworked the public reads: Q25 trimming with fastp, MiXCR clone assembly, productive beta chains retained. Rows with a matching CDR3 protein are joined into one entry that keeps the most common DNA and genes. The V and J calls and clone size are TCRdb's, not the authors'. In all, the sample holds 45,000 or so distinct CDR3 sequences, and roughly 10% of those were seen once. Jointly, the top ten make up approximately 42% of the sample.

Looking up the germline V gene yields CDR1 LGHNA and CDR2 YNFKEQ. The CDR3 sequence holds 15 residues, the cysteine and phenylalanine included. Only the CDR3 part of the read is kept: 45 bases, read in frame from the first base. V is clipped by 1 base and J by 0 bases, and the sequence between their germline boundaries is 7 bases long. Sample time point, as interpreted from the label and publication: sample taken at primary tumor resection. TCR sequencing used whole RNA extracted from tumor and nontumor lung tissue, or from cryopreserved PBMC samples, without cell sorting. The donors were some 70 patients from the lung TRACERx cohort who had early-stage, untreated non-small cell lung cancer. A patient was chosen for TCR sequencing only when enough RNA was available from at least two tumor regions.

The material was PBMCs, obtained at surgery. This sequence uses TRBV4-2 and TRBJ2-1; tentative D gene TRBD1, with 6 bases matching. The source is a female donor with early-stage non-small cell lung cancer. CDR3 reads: CASSQGQDSYNEQFF. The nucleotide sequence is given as TGTGCCAGCAGCCAAGGACAGGACTCCTACAATGAGCAGTTCTTC.